Listed below are T cell receptor beta chains from one sample, sequenced in a study of graft-versus-host responses after intestinal transplantation. The method was immunoSEQ multiplex PCR; TCRdb's version includes in-frame clones alone and lacks a portion of them. The data show 50,000 to 75,000 clones, roughly 89% seen once. Sequenced material: ileum tissue, taken 357 days after transplant. These TCRs come from a human patient who received an intestinal transplant, so some T cells may come from the graft donor. The CDR3 runs from the conserved cysteine through the conserved F or W. The D gene is left open where the match is weak. For some rows the clone size is stated as once, few or many, or as a class when expanded; others skip it.

j_gene,d_gene,v_gene,abundance,len,CDR3aa,CDR3nt
TRBJ2-7,TRBD1,TRBV6-5,NA,15,CASSVGQGPSYEQYF,TGTGCCAGCAGTGTCGGACAGGGTCCCTCCTACGAGCAGTACTTC
TRBJ2-7,NA,TRBV30,once,12,CAWRGGGYEQYF,TGTGCCTGGAGGGGGGGAGGCTACGAGCAGTACTTC
TRBJ2-7,TRBD2,TRBV30,NA,15,CAWSGLADHTYEQYF,TGTGCCTGGAGTGGACTAGCGGACCATACCTACGAGCAGTACTTC
TRBJ2-5,NA,TRBV2,NA,12,CASSREAETQYF,TGTGCCAGCTCCAGGGAAGCGGAGACCCAGTACTTC
TRBJ2-1,TRBD2,TRBV7-3,NA,14,CASSLGLAYNEQFF,TGTGCCAGCAGCTTAGGACTAGCGTACAATGAGCAGTTCTTC
TRBJ2-3,TRBD2,TRBV6-5,NA,15,CASSPLAGAGDTQYF,TGTGCCAGCAGTCCCCTAGCGGGGGCGGGAGATACGCAGTATTTT
TRBJ2-3,NA,TRBV30,NA,11,CAWTAKDTQYF,TGTGCCTGGACGGCCAAAGATACGCAGTATTTT
TRBJ1-1,NA,TRBV30,once,12,CACRLVYTEAFF,TGTGCCTGCCGCCTGGTTTACACTGAAGCTTTCTTT
TRBJ2-1,NA,TRBV7-3,NA,13,CASSPPGNNEQFF,TGTGCCAGCAGCCCCCCGGGGAACAATGAGCAGTTCTTC
TRBJ2-7,TRBD1,TRBV4-1,NA,15,CASSQRTGGTYEQYF,TGCGCCAGCAGTCAAAGGACAGGGGGCACCTACGAGCAGTACTTC
TRBJ2-1,TRBD2,TRBV4-2,NA,14,CASSASGDSNEQFF,TGTGCCAGCAGCGCTAGCGGGGACTCCAATGAGCAGTTCTTC
TRBJ2-5,NA,TRBV13,few,14,CASSLGGGQETQYF,TGTGCCAGCAGCTTAGGCGGGGGGCAGGAGACCCAGTACTTC
TRBJ2-5,NA,TRBV6-6,NA,14,CASSYVAGRETQYF,TGTGCCAGCAGTTACGTCGCCGGTCGGGAGACCCAGTACTTC
TRBJ1-4,NA,TRBV29-1,NA,13,CSSQGVSGEKLFF,TGCAGCTCTCAAGGGGTTAGTGGTGAAAAACTGTTTTTT
TRBJ2-7,TRBD1,TRBV27,NA,15,CASSFTTGRVYEQYF,TGTGCCAGCAGTTTCACGACAGGGAGAGTCTACGAGCAGTACTTC
TRBJ2-3,NA,TRBV7-2,NA,13,CASSLAGRDTQYF,TGTGCCAGCAGCTTAGCCGGGCGGGATACGCAGTATTTT
TRBJ1-6,NA,TRBV2,NA,14,CASGWGRGRSPLHF,TGTGCCAGCGGTTGGGGCAGGGGAAGATCACCCCTCCACTTT
TRBJ2-2,TRBD2,TRBV7-9,NA,18,CASSSPGGTSGRTGELFF,TGTGCCAGCAGCTCACCGGGGGGCACTAGCGGGAGAACCGGGGAGCTGTTTTTT
TRBJ2-3,NA,TRBV18,NA,15,CASSPQGLITDTQYF,TGTGCCAGCTCACCACAGGGTCTTATCACAGATACGCAGTATTTT
TRBJ2-3,NA,TRBV10-3,NA,14,CAISGTGGTDTQYF,TGTGCCATCAGTGGGACGGGGGGCACAGATACGCAGTATTTT
TRBJ2-7,TRBD2,TRBV28,NA,14,CASSGLAGTYEQYF,TGTGCCAGCAGTGGGCTAGCGGGAACGTACGAGCAGTACTTC
TRBJ1-1,NA,TRBV4-1,NA,13,CASSPSQGRKAFF,TGCGCCAGCAGCCCCTCACAGGGCAGAAAAGCTTTCTTT
TRBJ1-3,NA,TRBV19,once,16,CASTQSRRGTGNTIYF,TGTGCCAGTACCCAATCTCGCCGGGGGACTGGAAACACCATATATTTT
TRBJ2-1,NA,TRBV4-1,NA,17,CASSQVYRELADEVEFF,TGCGCCAGCAGCCAGGTGTACAGGGAGTTAGCGGATGAAGTCGAGTTCTTC
TRBJ2-3,NA,TRBV5-1,NA,14,CASSLALSTDTQYF,TGCGCCAGCAGCTTGGCTCTCAGCACAGATACGCAGTATTTT
TRBJ2-3,NA,TRBV10-3,NA,16,CAIMGGRDPSTDTQYF,TGTGCCATCATGGGGGGTAGGGATCCTAGCACAGATACGCAGTATTTT
TRBJ2-1,TRBD1,TRBV5-6,NA,15,CASSFGTVLRNEQFF,TGTGCCAGCAGCTTTGGGACAGTCCTTCGGAATGAGCAGTTCTTC
TRBJ1-6,NA,TRBV7-3,once,15,CASSSSGTYNSPLHF,TGTGCCAGCAGCTCGTCCGGGACGTATAATTCACCCCTCCACTTT
TRBJ2-3,NA,TRBV9,NA,13,CASSVDLWETQYF,TGTGCCAGCAGCGTGGATCTATGGGAGACGCAGTATTTT
TRBJ1-5,NA,TRBV5-6,NA,15,CASSTYYQSTDTQHF,TGTGCCAGCAGCACCTACTACCAGAGCACAGATACGCAGCATTTT
TRBJ1-1,NA,TRBV2,few,14,CASSDQGGDTEAFF,TGTGCCAGCAGTGATCAGGGAGGGGACACTGAAGCTTTCTTT
TRBJ2-7,NA,TRBV11-3,once,15,CASSSHSGTPYEQYF,TGTGCCAGCAGCTCTCACTCCGGGACACCCTACGAGCAGTACTTC
TRBJ2-1,TRBD2,TRBV2,NA,14,CASGPDGAGNEQFF,TGTGCCAGCGGCCCTGATGGAGCGGGAAATGAGCAGTTCTTC